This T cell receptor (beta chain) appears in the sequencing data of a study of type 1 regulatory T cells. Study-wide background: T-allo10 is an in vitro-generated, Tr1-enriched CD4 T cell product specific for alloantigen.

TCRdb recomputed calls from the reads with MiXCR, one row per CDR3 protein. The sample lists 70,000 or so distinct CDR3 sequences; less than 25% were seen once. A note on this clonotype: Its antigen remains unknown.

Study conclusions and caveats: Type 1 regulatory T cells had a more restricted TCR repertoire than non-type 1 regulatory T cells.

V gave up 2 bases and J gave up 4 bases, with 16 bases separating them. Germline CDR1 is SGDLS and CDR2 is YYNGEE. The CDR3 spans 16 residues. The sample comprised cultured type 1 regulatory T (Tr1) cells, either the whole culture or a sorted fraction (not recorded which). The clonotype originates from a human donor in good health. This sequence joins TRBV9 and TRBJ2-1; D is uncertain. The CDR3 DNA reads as TGTGCCAGCAGCGTTGGTAATCGGGTAGGTTACAATGAGCAGTTCTTC. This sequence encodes CASSVGNRVGYNEQFF.